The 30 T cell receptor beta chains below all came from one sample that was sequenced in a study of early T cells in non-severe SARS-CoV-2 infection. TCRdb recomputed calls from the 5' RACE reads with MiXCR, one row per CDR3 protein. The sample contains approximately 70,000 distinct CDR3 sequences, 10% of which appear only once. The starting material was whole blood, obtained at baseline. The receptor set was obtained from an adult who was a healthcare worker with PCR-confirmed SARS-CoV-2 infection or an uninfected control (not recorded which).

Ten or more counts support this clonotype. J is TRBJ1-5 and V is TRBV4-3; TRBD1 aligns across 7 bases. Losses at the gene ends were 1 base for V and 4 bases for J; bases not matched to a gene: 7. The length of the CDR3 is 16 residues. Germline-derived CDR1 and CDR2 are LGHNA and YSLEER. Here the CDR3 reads CASSQGLGQTNQPQHF. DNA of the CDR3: TGCGCCAGCAGCCAAGGTCTGGGACAGACTAATCAGCCCCAGCATTTT.

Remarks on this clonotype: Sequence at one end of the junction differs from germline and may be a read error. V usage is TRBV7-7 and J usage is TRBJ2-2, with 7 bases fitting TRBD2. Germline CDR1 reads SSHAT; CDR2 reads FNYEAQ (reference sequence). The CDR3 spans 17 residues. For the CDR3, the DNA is TGTGCTAGCAGCTTAGCAAGCGGGACGGGTAACACCGGGGAGCTGTTTTTT. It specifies CASSLASGTGNTGELFF.

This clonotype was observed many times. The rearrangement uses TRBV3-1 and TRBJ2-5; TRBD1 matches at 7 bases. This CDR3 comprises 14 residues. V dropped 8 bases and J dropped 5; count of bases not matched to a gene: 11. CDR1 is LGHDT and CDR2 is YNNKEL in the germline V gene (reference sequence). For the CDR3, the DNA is TGTGCCAGCGGGGCGAACAGGGGTTTTGAGACCCAGTACTTC. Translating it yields CASGANRGFETQYF.

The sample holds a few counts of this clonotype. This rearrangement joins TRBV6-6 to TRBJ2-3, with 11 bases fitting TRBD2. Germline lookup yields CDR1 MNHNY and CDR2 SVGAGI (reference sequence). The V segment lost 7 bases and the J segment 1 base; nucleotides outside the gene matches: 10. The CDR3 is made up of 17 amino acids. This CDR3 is CASIPGLAAGGTDTQYF. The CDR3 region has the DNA TGTGCCAGCATCCCGGGACTAGCGGCGGGCGGCACAGATACGCAGTATTTT.

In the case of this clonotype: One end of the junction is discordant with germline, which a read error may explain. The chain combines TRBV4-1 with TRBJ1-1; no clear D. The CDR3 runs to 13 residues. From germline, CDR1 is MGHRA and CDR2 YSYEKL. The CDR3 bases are TGCGCCAGCAGCCCCCAGCCTGGCACTGAAGCTCTCTTT. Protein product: CASSPQPGTEALF.

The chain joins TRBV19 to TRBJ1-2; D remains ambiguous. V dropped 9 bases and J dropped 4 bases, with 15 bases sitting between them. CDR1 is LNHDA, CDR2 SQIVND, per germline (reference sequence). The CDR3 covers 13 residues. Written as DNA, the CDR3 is TGTGCCAGCTCCCCTGCAGCGTCCTATGGCTACACCTTC. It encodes CASSPAASYGYTF. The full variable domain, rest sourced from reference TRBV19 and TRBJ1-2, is DGGITQSPKYLFRKEGQNVTLSCEQNLNHDAMYWYRQDPGQGLRLIYYSQIVNDFQKGDIAEGYSVSREKKESFPLTVTSAQKNPTAFYLCASSPAASYGYTFGSGTRLTVV.

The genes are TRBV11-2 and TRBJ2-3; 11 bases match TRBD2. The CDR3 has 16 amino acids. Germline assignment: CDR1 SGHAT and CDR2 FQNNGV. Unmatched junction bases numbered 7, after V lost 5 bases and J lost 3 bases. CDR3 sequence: CASSADIAGGTDTQYF. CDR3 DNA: TGTGCCAGCAGCGCTGATATAGCGGGGGGGACAGATACGCAGTATTTT. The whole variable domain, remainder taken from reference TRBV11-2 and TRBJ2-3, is EAGVAQSPRYKIIEKRQSVAFWCNPISGHATLYWYQQILGQGPKLLIQFQNNGVVDDSQLPKDRFSAERLKGVDSTLKIQPAKLEDSAVYLCASSADIAGGTDTQYFGPGTRLTVL.

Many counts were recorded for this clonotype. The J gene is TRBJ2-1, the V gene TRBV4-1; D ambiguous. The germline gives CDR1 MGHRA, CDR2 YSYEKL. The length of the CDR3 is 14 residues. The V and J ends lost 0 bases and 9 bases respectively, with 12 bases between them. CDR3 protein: CASSQEVARAEQFF. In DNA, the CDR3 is TGCGCCAGCAGCCAAGAGGTAGCTAGAGCTGAGCAGTTCTTC.

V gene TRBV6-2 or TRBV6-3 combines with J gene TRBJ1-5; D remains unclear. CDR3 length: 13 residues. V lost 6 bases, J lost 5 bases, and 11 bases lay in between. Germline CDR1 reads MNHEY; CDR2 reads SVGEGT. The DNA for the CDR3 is TGTGCCAGCAGCCCCGAAGGGTATCAGCCCCAGCATTTT. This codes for CASSPEGYQPQHF.

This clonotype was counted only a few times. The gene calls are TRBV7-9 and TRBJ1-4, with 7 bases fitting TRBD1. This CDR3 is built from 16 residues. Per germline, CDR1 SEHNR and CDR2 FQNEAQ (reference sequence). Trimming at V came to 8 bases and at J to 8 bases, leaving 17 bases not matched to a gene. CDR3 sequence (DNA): TGTGCCAGCCGTACTCCAACCGGGACAGCTGACGAAAAACTGTTTTTT. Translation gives CASRTPTGTADEKLFF.

CDR3 nucleotide sequence: TGTGCCAGCAGCGCACGGACAGGCGGCTCTAATGAAAAACTGTTTTTT. Amino acids: CASSARTGGSNEKLFF. The gene calls are TRBV7-9 and TRBJ1-4, with TRBD1 identical over 7 bases. The V gene end was trimmed by 5 bases and the J gene end by 3 bases; junction bases not matched to a gene: 9. The CDR3 contains 16 residues. Germline CDR1 SEHNR, CDR2 FQNEAQ (reference sequence).

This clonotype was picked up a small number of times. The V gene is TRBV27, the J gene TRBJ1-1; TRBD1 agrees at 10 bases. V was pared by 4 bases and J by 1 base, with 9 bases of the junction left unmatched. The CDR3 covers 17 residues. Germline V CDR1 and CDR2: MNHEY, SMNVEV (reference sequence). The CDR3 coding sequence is TGTGCCAGCAGTTGGGGGAGGACAGGGGGTCGGAACACTGAAGCTTTCTTT. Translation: CASSWGRTGGRNTEAFF.

CDR3 nucleotide sequence: TGTGCCAGCAGAAACGGACCGGCTTACAATGAGCAGTTCTTC. Protein: CASRNGPAYNEQFF. The chain employs TRBV12-3 or TRBV12-4 and TRBJ2-1; D remains unclear. There are 14 residues in the CDR3. Trimming removed 6 bases at V and 4 bases at J, with 13 bases between.

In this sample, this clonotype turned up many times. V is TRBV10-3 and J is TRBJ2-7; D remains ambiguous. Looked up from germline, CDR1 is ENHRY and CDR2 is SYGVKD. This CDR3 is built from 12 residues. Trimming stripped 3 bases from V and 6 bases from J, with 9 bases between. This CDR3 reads CAISERQLEQYF. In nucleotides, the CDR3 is TGTGCCATCAGTGAACGGCAGCTCGAGCAGTACTTC.

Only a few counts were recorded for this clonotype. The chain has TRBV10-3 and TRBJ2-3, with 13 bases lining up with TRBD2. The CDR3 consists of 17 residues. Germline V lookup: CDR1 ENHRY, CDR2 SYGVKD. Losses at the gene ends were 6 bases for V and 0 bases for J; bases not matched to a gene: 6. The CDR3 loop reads CAIRRTSGGTSTDTQYF. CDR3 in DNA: TGTGCCATCAGACGGACTAGCGGGGGAACTAGCACAGATACGCAGTATTTT.

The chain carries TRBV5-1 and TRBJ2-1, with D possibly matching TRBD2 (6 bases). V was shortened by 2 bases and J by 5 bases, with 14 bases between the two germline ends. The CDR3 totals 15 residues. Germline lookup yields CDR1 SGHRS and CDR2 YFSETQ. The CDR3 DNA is TGCGCCAGCAGCTTCGTCGTAGCGGAGAACAATGAGCAGTTCTTC. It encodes CASSFVVAENNEQFF.

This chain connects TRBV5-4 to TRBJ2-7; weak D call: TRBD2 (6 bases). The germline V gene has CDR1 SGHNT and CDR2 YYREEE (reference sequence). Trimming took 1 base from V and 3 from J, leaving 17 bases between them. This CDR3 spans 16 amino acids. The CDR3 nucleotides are TGTGCCAGCAGCTTGTTGGGACTTGGCGGCGGCTACGAGCAGTACTTC. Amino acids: CASSLLGLGGGYEQYF.

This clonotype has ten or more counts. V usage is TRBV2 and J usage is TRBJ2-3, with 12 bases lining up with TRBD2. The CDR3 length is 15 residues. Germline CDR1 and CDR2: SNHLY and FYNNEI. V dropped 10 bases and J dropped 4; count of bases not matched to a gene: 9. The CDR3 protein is CATRRLAGVADTQYF. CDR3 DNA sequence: TGTGCCACCCGGCGACTAGCGGGGGTGGCAGATACGCAGTATTTT.

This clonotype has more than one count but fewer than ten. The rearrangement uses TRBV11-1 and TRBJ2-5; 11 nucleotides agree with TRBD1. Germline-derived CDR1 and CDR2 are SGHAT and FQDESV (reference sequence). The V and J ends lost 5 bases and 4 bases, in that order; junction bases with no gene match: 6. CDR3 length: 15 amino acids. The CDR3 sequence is CASSPPGTGGETQYF. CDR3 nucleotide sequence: TGTGCCAGCAGCCCCCCCGGGACAGGGGGAGAGACCCAGTACTTC.

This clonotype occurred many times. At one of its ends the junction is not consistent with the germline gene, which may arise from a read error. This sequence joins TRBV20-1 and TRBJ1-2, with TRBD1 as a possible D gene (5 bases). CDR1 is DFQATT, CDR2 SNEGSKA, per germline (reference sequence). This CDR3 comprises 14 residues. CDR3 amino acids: CSAREGPSGYGYTF. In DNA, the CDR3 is TGCAGTGCCAGAGAGGGGCCCAGTGGCTATGGCTACACCTTC.

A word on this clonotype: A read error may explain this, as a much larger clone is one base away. CDR3 in amino acids: CASRRQGQGPSTGEPFF. Here the CDR3 DNA reads TGTGCCAGCAGGCGGCAGGGGCAGGGGCCCTCCACCGGGGAGCCGTTTTTT. The J gene is TRBJ2-2, the V gene TRBV6-1, with a weak D call TRBD1 (6 bases). The germline V gene has CDR1 MNHNS and CDR2 SASEGT. The length of the CDR3 is 17 residues.

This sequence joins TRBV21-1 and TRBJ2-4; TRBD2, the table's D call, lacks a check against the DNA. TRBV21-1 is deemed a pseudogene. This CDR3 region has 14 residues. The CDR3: CASSRRREENIQYF. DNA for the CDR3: TGTGCCAGCAGCCGTCGGAGGGAGGAAAACATTCAGTACTTC.

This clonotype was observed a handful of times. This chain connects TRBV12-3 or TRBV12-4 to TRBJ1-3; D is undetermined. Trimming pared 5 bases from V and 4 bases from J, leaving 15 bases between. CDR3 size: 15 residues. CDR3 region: CASSPTRVAGNTIYF. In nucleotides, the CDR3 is TGTGCCAGCAGTCCCACTCGGGTAGCGGGAAACACCATATATTTT.

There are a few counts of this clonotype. In DNA form, the CDR3 reads TGTGCCAGCAGGGCAGGGGGCACTAATGAAAAACTGTTTTTT. It is translated as CASRAGGTNEKLFF. The V call is TRBV6-1, the J call TRBJ1-4, with 8 bases that match TRBD1. The junction had 2 bases not matched to a gene; V was cut back by 6 bases and J by 2 bases. The CDR3 runs to 14 residues. CDR1 is MNHNS, CDR2 SASEGT, per germline.

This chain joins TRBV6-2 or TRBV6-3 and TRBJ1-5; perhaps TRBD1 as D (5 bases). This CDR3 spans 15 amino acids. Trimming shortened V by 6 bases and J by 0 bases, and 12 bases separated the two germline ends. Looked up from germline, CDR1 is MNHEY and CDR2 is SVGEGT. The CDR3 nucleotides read TGTGCCAGCAGCAAGCGACAGAATAGCAATCAGCCCCAGCATTTT. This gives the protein CASSKRQNSNQPQHF.

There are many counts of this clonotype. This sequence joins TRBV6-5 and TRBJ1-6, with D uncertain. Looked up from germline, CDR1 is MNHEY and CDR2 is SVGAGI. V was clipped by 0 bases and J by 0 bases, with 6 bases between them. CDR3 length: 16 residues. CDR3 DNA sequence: TGTGCCAGCAGTTACTCTTCTCGCTCCTATAATTCACCCCTCCACTTT. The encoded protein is CASSYSSRSYNSPLHF.

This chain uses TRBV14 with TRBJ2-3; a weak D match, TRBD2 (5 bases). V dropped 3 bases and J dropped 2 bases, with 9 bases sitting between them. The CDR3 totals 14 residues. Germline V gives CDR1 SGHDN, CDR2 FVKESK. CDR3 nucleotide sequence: TGTGCCAGCAGCCACCGGGGAGTCACAGATACGCAGTATTTT. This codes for CASSHRGVTDTQYF. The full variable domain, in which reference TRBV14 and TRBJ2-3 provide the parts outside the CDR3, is EAGVTQFPSHSVIEKGQTVTLRCDPISGHDNLYWYRRVMGKEIKFLLHFVKESKQDESGMPNNRFLAERTGGTYSTLKVQPAELEDSGVYFCASSHRGVTDTQYFGPGTRLTVL.

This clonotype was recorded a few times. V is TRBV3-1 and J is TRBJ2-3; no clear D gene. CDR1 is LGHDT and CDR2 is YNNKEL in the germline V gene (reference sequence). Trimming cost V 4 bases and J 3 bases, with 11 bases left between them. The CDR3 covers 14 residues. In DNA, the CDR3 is TGTGCCAGCAGCCTTCGCCGGTTTACAGATACGCAGTATTTT. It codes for CASSLRRFTDTQYF.

Written as DNA, the CDR3 is TGCGCCAGCAGCTCTGACACGATCTACGAGCAGTACTTC. This encodes CASSSDTIYEQYF. V is TRBV5-1 and J is TRBJ2-7; D uncertain. The CDR3 loop spans 13 amino acids. Germline loops: CDR1 SGHRS, CDR2 YFSETQ. V was pared by 3 bases and J by 3 bases, with 10 bases between.

The CDR3 region is CASSSIDRKTDTQYF. The CDR3 DNA reads as TGTGCCAGCAGTTCCATCGACAGGAAAACAGATACGCAGTATTTT. V and J are TRBV2 and TRBJ2-3; D possibly corresponds to TRBD1 (6 bases). Germline V gene lookup returns CDR1 SNHLY and CDR2 FYNNEI. V lost 5 bases and J 3 bases, leaving 15 bases between the germline ends. The CDR3 runs 15 residues.